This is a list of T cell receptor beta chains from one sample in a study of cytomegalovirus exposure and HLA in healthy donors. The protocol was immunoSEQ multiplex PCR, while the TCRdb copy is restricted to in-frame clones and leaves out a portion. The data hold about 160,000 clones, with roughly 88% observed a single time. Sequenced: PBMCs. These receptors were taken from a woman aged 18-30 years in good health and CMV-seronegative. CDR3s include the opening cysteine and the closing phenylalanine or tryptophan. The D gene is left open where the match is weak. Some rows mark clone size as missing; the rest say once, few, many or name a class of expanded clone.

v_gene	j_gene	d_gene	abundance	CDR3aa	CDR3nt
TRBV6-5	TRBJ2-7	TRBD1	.	CASSSPRDRASYEQYF	TGTGCCAGCAGTTCCCCGCGGGACAGGGCCTCCTACGAGCAGTACTTC
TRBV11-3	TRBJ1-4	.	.	CASSLGTGNNEKLFF	TGTGCCAGCAGCTTAGGAACCGGGAATAATGAAAAACTGTTTTTT
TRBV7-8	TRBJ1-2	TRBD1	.	CASSPGGQGARGYTF	TGTGCCAGCAGCCCGGGGGGACAGGGGGCTCGGGGCTACACCTTC
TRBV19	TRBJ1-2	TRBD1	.	CASSQTEGAWGYTF	TGTGCCAGTAGCCAAACAGAGGGGGCTTGGGGCTACACCTTC
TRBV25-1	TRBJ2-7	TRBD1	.	CASRDRDLYEQYF	TGTGCCAGCAGGGACAGGGACCTCTACGAGCAGTACTTC
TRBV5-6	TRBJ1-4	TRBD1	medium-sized	CASSSRQGVGKLFF	TGTGCCAGCAGCTCAAGGCAGGGGGTAGGAAAACTGTTTTTT
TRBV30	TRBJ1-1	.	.	CAWRRGMGGRQTISNTEAFF	TGTGCCTGGAGGAGGGGAATGGGGGGGAGGCAGACGATTAGTAACACTGAAGCTTTCTTT
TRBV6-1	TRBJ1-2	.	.	CASSLSGVGYTF	TGTGCCAGCAGTCTCTCGGGAGTTGGCTACACCTTC
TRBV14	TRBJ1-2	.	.	CASSHLVGGYGYTF	TGTGCCAGCAGCCATCTGGTCGGGGGCTATGGCTACACCTTC
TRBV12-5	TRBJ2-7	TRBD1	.	CASVLTGQGIPILYEQYF	TGTGCTAGTGTTTTGACCGGACAGGGGATACCCATCCTCTACGAGCAGTACTTC
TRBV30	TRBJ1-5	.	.	CAWSGDIHSNQPQHF	TGTGCCTGGAGTGGGGACATACATAGCAATCAGCCCCAGCATTTT
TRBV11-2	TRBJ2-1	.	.	CASSFVYEQFF	TGTGCCAGCAGCTTCGTCTATGAGCAGTTCTTC
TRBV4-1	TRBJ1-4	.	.	CASGLQNEKLFF	TGCGCCAGCGGCCTTCAAAATGAAAAACTGTTTTTT
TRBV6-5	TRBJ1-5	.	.	CASSSRQNQPQHF	TGTGCCAGCAGTTCCCGTCAGAATCAGCCCCAGCATTTT
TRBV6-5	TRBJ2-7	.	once	CASSYYNGGFYEQYF	TGTGCCAGCAGTTATTATAATGGGGGGTTCTACGAGCAGTACTTC
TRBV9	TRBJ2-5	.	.	CASSVGSRGETQYF	TGTGCCAGCAGCGTAGGAAGTAGGGGGGAGACCCAGTACTTC